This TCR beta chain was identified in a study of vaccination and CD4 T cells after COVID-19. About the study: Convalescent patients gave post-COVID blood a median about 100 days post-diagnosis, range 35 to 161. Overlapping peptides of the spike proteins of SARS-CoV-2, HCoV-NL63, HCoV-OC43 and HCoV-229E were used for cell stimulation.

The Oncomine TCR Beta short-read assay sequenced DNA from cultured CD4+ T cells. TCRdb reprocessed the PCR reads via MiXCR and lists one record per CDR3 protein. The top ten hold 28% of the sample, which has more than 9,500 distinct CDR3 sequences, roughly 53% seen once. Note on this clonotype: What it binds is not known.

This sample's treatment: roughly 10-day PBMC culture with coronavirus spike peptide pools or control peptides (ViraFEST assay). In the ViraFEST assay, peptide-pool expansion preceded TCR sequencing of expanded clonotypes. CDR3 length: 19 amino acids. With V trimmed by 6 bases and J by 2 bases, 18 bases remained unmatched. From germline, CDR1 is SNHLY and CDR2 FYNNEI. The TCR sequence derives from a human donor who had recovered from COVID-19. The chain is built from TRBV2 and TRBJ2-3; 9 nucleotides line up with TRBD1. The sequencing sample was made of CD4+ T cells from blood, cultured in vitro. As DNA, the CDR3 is TGTGCCAGCAGGCCTACAGGGGGCTGGGGGGCCCCCAACACAGATACGCAGTATTTT. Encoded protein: CASRPTGGWGAPNTDTQYF.